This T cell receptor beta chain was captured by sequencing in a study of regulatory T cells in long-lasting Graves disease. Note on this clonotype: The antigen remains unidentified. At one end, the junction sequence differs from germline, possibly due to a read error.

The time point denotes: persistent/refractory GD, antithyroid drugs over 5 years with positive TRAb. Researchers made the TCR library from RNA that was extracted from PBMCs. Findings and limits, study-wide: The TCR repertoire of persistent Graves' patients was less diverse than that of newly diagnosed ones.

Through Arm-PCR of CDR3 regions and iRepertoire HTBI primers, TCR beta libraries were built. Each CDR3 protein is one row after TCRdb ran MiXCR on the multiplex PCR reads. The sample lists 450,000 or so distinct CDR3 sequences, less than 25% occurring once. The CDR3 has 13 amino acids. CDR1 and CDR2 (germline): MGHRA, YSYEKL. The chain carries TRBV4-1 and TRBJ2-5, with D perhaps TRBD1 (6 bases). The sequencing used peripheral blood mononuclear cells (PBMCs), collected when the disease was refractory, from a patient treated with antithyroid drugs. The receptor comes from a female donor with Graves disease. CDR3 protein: CASSQAGVETQYF. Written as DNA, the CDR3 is TGTGCCAGCAGCCAAGCAGGGGTCGAGACCCAGTACTTC.